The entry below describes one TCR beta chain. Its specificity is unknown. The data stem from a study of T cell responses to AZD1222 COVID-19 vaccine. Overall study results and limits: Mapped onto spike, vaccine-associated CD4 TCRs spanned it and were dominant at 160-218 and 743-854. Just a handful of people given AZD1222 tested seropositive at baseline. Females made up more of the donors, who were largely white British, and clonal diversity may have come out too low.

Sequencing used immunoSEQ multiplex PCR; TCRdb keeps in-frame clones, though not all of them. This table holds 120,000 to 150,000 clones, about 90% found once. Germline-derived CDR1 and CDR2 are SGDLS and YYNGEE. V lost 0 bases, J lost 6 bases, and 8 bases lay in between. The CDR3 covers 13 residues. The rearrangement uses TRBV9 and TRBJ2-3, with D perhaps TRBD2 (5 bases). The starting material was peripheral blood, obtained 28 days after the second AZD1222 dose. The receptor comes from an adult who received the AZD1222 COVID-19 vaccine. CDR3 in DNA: TGTGCCAGCAGCGTAGCTCGGAGGGATACGCAGTATTTT. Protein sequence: CASSVARRDTQYF.